This T cell receptor (beta chain) was sequenced for a study of shared clonotypes between healthy human individuals. Study findings and constraints: Naive subsets usually exceeded memory subsets in estimated richness. The sampled material consisted only of blood, and tissue repertoires are likely to differ.

V shed 3 bases, J shed 6 bases, and the junction held 2 bases outside the gene matches. This CDR3 spans 14 amino acids. Germline-derived CDR1 and CDR2 are SGHTA and FQGTGA. This table comes from immunoSEQ multiplex PCR, and its TCRdb copy is limited to in-frame clones, with some not included. Of approximately 2,200,000 clones detected, about 92% appear once; the ten largest clones hold about 1.5%. Terminally differentiated effector memory CD45RA+ cells were excluded from the naive CD8 cells, which were CD45RO-negative and positively selected for CCR7. Only a few counts were recorded for this clone. Its cognate antigen is unknown.

This chain links TRBV7-3 with TRBJ2-1, with TRBD2 matching over 10 bases. Sequenced sample: naive CD8+ T cells from PBMCs. The receptor's source is a man between 18 and 35 years old in good health. Some clones in this sample may be carry-over from other donors' samples. DNA for the CDR3: TGTGCCAGCAGCTTCGCTAGCGGGGGCAATGAGCAGTTCTTC. It specifies CASSFASGGNEQFF.